A selection of T cell receptor beta chains follows, all from one sample in a study of T cell responses to AZD1222 COVID-19 vaccine. Sequenced by immunoSEQ multiplex PCR; TCRdb stores in-frame clones only, minus some. The table lists about 190,000 clones, approximately 94% of them singletons. The sample in question was peripheral blood, obtained on day 0 of AZD1222 vaccination. Receptors originate from an adult in good health. The CDR3 runs from the conserved cysteine through the conserved F or W. Each record gives: D gene, clone size, J gene, V gene, CDR3 DNA, CDR3 protein. A D gene is named only where the DNA matches it firmly. Rows give clone size only sometimes, using once, few, many, or a class for an expanded clone.

D gene: .
clone size: .
J gene: TRBJ2-3
V gene: TRBV19
CDR3 DNA: TGTGCCAGTAGTCTACTCATGCGCACAGATACGCAGTATTTT
CDR3 protein: CASSLLMRTDTQYF

D gene: TRBD1
clone size: .
J gene: TRBJ2-7
V gene: TRBV6-5
CDR3 DNA: TGTGCCAGCAGACCCACAGGGGGCCCTAGCTACGAGCAGTACTTC
CDR3 protein: CASRPTGGPSYEQYF

D gene: TRBD2
clone size: .
J gene: TRBJ2-7
V gene: TRBV15
CDR3 DNA: TGTGCCACTACCCGGGACTACGATTCCTACGAGCAGTACTTC
CDR3 protein: CATTRDYDSYEQYF

D gene: TRBD1
clone size: .
J gene: TRBJ1-1
V gene: TRBV19
CDR3 DNA: TGTGCCAGTAGTGTGGACAGGGGGCGCGACACTGAAGCTTTCTTT
CDR3 protein: CASSVDRGRDTEAFF

D gene: .
clone size: .
J gene: TRBJ2-3
V gene: TRBV30
CDR3 DNA: TGTGCCTGGATTTGGGCCGGGGGCACAGATACGCAGTATTTT
CDR3 protein: CAWIWAGGTDTQYF

D gene: .
clone size: .
J gene: TRBJ1-1
V gene: TRBV3-1/TRBV3-2
CDR3 DNA: TGTGCCAGCAGCCAACTGGACGCGAGGACTGAAGCTTTCTTT
CDR3 protein: CASSQLDARTEAFF

D gene: .
clone size: once
J gene: TRBJ2-2
V gene: TRBV13
CDR3 DNA: TGTGCCAGCAGCCCGCTAGCCGGGGAGCTGTTTTTT
CDR3 protein: CASSPLAGELFF

D gene: .
clone size: .
J gene: TRBJ2-4
V gene: TRBV19
CDR3 DNA: TGTGCCAGTAGTTCGCTCCGATCCGGGGCTCCAAACATTCAGTACTTC
CDR3 protein: CASSSLRSGAPNIQYF

D gene: TRBD1
clone size: .
J gene: TRBJ1-2
V gene: TRBV5-1
CDR3 DNA: TGCGCCAGCAGCTCGCAGGGGGGGGCGCGATCCGGCTACACCTTC
CDR3 protein: CASSSQGGARSGYTF

D gene: TRBD2
clone size: once
J gene: TRBJ2-2
V gene: TRBV5-6
CDR3 DNA: TGTGCCAGCAGCAGTGGGGGGGCGAACACCGGGGAGCTGTTTTTT
CDR3 protein: CASSSGGANTGELFF

D gene: .
clone size: .
J gene: TRBJ2-3
V gene: TRBV5-1
CDR3 DNA: TGCGCCAGCAGCTTGGCCGGAGGCCCGGTGGGAGATACGCAGTATTTT
CDR3 protein: CASSLAGGPVGDTQYF

D gene: TRBD1
clone size: .
J gene: TRBJ2-7
V gene: TRBV11-1
CDR3 DNA: TGTGCCAGCAGCTTATCCCGGGACAGTAGCTACGAGCAGTACTTC
CDR3 protein: CASSLSRDSSYEQYF

D gene: TRBD2
clone size: .
J gene: TRBJ2-1
V gene: TRBV19
CDR3 DNA: TGTGCCAGTAGTATACTAGCGGGAGGAGAGCAGTTCTTC
CDR3 protein: CASSILAGGEQFF

D gene: .
clone size: .
J gene: TRBJ1-4
V gene: TRBV12-3/TRBV12-4
CDR3 DNA: TGTGCCAGCAGTTTAAGAGGTGAAAAACTGTTTTTT
CDR3 protein: CASSLRGEKLFF

D gene: .
clone size: .
J gene: TRBJ2-4
V gene: TRBV9
CDR3 DNA: TGTGCCAGCAGCGAAGACACTCACGGGAACATTCAGTACTTC
CDR3 protein: CASSEDTHGNIQYF

D gene: TRBD1
clone size: .
J gene: TRBJ1-2
V gene: TRBV29-1
CDR3 DNA: TGCAGCGTTGAGGGGCGGACAGGGCCGGTGGACTATGGCTACACCTTC
CDR3 protein: CSVEGRTGPVDYGYTF

D gene: TRBD1
clone size: .
J gene: TRBJ1-5
V gene: TRBV27
CDR3 DNA: TGTGCCAGCAGTTTGGGACAGGGTCAGCCCCAGCATTTT
CDR3 protein: CASSLGQGQPQHF

D gene: .
clone size: .
J gene: TRBJ1-1
V gene: TRBV3-1/TRBV3-2
CDR3 DNA: TGTGCCAGCAGCCAAGATCTTTGGCGGGTGAACACTGAAGCTTTCTTT
CDR3 protein: CASSQDLWRVNTEAFF

D gene: TRBD2
clone size: once
J gene: TRBJ2-3
V gene: TRBV11-3
CDR3 DNA: TGTGCCAGCAGCTTACTAGCGGGCCCCACAGATACGCAGTATTTT
CDR3 protein: CASSLLAGPTDTQYF

D gene: .
clone size: .
J gene: TRBJ2-1
V gene: TRBV7-9
CDR3 DNA: TGTGCCAGCAGTTCGATGGACTATTACAATGAGCAGTTCTTC
CDR3 protein: CASSSMDYYNEQFF

D gene: .
clone size: .
J gene: TRBJ2-6
V gene: TRBV4-2
CDR3 DNA: TGTGCCAGCAGCCAAGATGTGGGTGGGTTACTGGGCTCTGGGGCCAACGTCCTGACTTTC
CDR3 protein: CASSQDVGGLLGSGANVLTF

D gene: TRBD1
clone size: .
J gene: TRBJ2-1
V gene: TRBV28
CDR3 DNA: TGTGCCAGCAGCTGGGACAGGAGCGATGAGCAGTTCTTC
CDR3 protein: CASSWDRSDEQFF

D gene: .
clone size: .
J gene: TRBJ1-3
V gene: TRBV5-6
CDR3 DNA: TGTGCCAGCAGCTTGAGTTCTCGGGGGCTCTCTGGAAACACCATATATTTT
CDR3 protein: CASSLSSRGLSGNTIYF

D gene: .
clone size: .
J gene: TRBJ1-1
V gene: TRBV25-1
CDR3 DNA: TGTGCCAGCAGGCTGGCGTTGGGCACTGAAGCTTTCTTT
CDR3 protein: CASRLALGTEAFF

D gene: .
clone size: .
J gene: TRBJ2-3
V gene: TRBV28
CDR3 DNA: TGTGCCAGCGCAGGGGGGGATACGCAGTATTTT
CDR3 protein: CASAGGDTQYF

D gene: .
clone size: .
J gene: TRBJ2-2
V gene: TRBV30
CDR3 DNA: TGTGCCTGGAGTGGGACATCGAACACCGGGGAGCTGTTTTTT
CDR3 protein: CAWSGTSNTGELFF

D gene: .
clone size: .
J gene: TRBJ1-4
V gene: TRBV18
CDR3 DNA: TGTGCCAGCTCACCGCAGGGGATGGGGAATGAAAAACTGTTTTTT
CDR3 protein: CASSPQGMGNEKLFF

D gene: .
clone size: .
J gene: TRBJ1-1
V gene: TRBV7-9
CDR3 DNA: TGTGCCAGCAGTCCCCGGGGCGAGAAGGGCACTGAAGCTTTCTTT
CDR3 protein: CASSPRGEKGTEAFF

D gene: .
clone size: .
J gene: TRBJ2-1
V gene: TRBV3-1/TRBV3-2
CDR3 DNA: TGTGCCAGCAGCCAAGATCTTGTGAGCCTCGAGCAGTTCTTC
CDR3 protein: CASSQDLVSLEQFF